This T cell receptor (beta chain) was identified in a study of T cell responses to AZD1222 COVID-19 vaccine. Study in general: Some second doses came at about 4 weeks and others at about 12 weeks; these were pooled. Regarding the study as a whole: CD4 TCRs linked to vaccination spanned spike, dominating at 160-218 and 743-854. The donors showed a predominance of white British ancestry and of females, with possible underestimation of clonal diversity. Just six AZD1222 recipients were seropositive at baseline.

Turning to this clone: Its antigen is currently unknown.

TCRdb's copy holds only in-frame clones and misses some; the assay was immunoSEQ multiplex PCR. The data hold approximately 110,000 clones, with approximately 90% observed a single time. The sample in question was peripheral blood, obtained on day 0 of AZD1222 vaccination. The receptor's source is an adult in good health.

The CDR3 region has the DNA TGTGCCAGCAGTGAGGCGGCTAACACTGAAGCTTTCTTT. Protein product: CASSEAANTEAFF. The rearrangement uses TRBV6-4 and TRBJ1-1; D ambiguous. In germline, CDR1 is MRHNA, CDR2 SNTAGT. The V end lost 3 bases, the J end lost 2 bases, and 7 bases lay between the germline ends. The CDR3 consists of 13 residues.